Listed below are T cell receptor beta chains from one sample, sequenced in a study of early T cells in non-severe SARS-CoV-2 infection. In TCRdb, the 5' RACE reads were re-called with MiXCR into one record per CDR3 protein. This table holds roughly 57,000 distinct CDR3 sequences, around 13% found once. The sample was whole blood, taken at baseline. The receptors stem from an adult who was a healthcare worker with PCR-confirmed SARS-CoV-2 infection or an uninfected control (not recorded which). Both conserved end residues are part of each CDR3. D genes are given only for firm matches. Clone size is not always given. Where it is, it says once, few, many or a class for expanded clones.

V gene: TRBV11-2
J gene: TRBJ2-1
clone size: few
D gene: TRBD2
CDR3 protein: CASSPTSIAGVSYNEQFF
CDR3 DNA: TGTGCCAGCAGCCCAACCTCTATAGCGGGGGTCTCCTACAATGAGCAGTTCTTC

V gene: TRBV7-6
J gene: TRBJ2-3
clone size: few
D gene: NA
CDR3 protein: CASSLDTSADTQYF
CDR3 DNA: TGTGCCAGCAGCTTAGACACCTCTGCAGATACGCAGTATTTT

V gene: TRBV6-2/TRBV6-3
J gene: TRBJ1-1
clone size: NA
D gene: TRBD1
CDR3 protein: CASSYRGRVEAFF
CDR3 DNA: TGTGCCAGCAGCTACAGGGGAAGGGTTGAAGCTTTCTTT

V gene: TRBV4-2
J gene: TRBJ2-1
clone size: NA
D gene: NA
CDR3 protein: CASSQLQTQGDEQFF
CDR3 DNA: TGTGCCAGCAGCCAACTACAAACCCAGGGCGATGAGCAGTTCTTC

V gene: TRBV6-6
J gene: TRBJ1-2
clone size: few
D gene: TRBD1
CDR3 protein: CASTDLDRGNGYTF
CDR3 DNA: TGTGCCAGCACTGACTTGGACAGGGGGAATGGCTACACCTTC

V gene: TRBV6-2/TRBV6-3
J gene: TRBJ2-1
clone size: many
D gene: TRBD2
CDR3 protein: CASSSQLADSYNEQFF
CDR3 DNA: TGTGCCAGCAGTTCCCAACTAGCGGACTCCTACAATGAGCAGTTCTTC

V gene: TRBV20-1
J gene: TRBJ1-2
clone size: few
D gene: NA
CDR3 protein: CSAPGGRGANYGYTF
CDR3 DNA: TGCAGTGCCCCTGGGGGGCGGGGGGCCAACTATGGCTACACCTTC

V gene: TRBV20-1
J gene: TRBJ2-7
clone size: few
D gene: NA
CDR3 protein: CSARHSRGEQYF
CDR3 DNA: TGCAGTGCTAGACATTCGAGGGGCGAGCAGTACTTC

V gene: TRBV7-2
J gene: TRBJ1-2
clone size: many
D gene: NA
CDR3 protein: CASSPRRGDGYTF
CDR3 DNA: TGTGCCAGCAGCCCTAGGCGGGGGGATGGCTACACCTTC

V gene: TRBV28
J gene: TRBJ2-7
clone size: many
D gene: TRBD1
CDR3 protein: CASRGQGEGEQYF
CDR3 DNA: TGTGCCAGCCGCGGACAGGGGGAGGGCGAGCAGTACTTC

V gene: TRBV10-1
J gene: TRBJ1-1
clone size: NA
D gene: NA
CDR3 protein: CASRATGLTEAFF
CDR3 DNA: TGCGCCAGCAGGGCTACAGGGCTGACTGAAGCTTTCTTT

V gene: TRBV4-1
J gene: TRBJ1-2
clone size: NA
D gene: NA
CDR3 protein: CASSQDPGLGAYGYTF
CDR3 DNA: TGCGCCAGCAGCCAAGATCCAGGCCTTGGGGCCTATGGCTACACCTTC

V gene: TRBV3-1
J gene: TRBJ1-5
clone size: many
D gene: NA
CDR3 protein: CASSQGTLNQPQHF
CDR3 DNA: TGTGCCAGCAGCCAAGGGACCCTAAATCAGCCCCAGCATTTT

V gene: TRBV7-9
J gene: TRBJ1-1
clone size: few
D gene: NA
CDR3 protein: CASSFTGREAFF
CDR3 DNA: TGTGCCAGCAGCTTCACAGGGAGGGAAGCTTTCTTT

V gene: TRBV9
J gene: TRBJ2-1
clone size: many
D gene: NA
CDR3 protein: CASSVRVLGGEQFF
CDR3 DNA: TGTGCCAGCAGCGTCCGGGTTCTGGGCGGAGAGCAGTTCTTC

V gene: TRBV29-1
J gene: TRBJ1-1
clone size: NA
D gene: NA
CDR3 protein: CSVDGMNTEAFF
CDR3 DNA: TGCAGCGTTGACGGGATGAACACTGAAGCTTTCTTT

V gene: TRBV4-1
J gene: TRBJ1-4
clone size: NA
D gene: TRBD1
CDR3 protein: CASSWGQDATNEKLFF
CDR3 DNA: TGCGCCAGCAGCTGGGGACAGGACGCAACTAATGAAAAACTGTTTTTT